This TCR beta chain was observed in a study of shared T cell receptors in the human thymus. Germline trimming cut 1 base from V and 7 bases from J; bases unmatched to any gene: 14. The CDR3 has 17 amino acids. Germline-derived CDR1 and CDR2 are LNHDA and SQIVND (reference sequence). Repertoires were generated with immunoSEQ multiplex PCR, while TCRdb's copy carries only in-frame clones and drops some. The sample includes 700,000 to 750,000 clones, approximately 83% of them seen just once. The data also belong to a second study, concerning human thymus T cells.

The chain recombines TRBV19 with TRBJ1-1, with 8 bases fitting TRBD1. Sequencing was done on a sample of thymocytes. The receptor was derived from a girl less than two years old with a congenital heart defect. The CDR3 nucleotides are TGTGCCAGTAGTATAGGAGCAAGAACAGGGGGGAAGATTGAAGCTTTCTTT. It translates to CASSIGARTGGKIEAFF.